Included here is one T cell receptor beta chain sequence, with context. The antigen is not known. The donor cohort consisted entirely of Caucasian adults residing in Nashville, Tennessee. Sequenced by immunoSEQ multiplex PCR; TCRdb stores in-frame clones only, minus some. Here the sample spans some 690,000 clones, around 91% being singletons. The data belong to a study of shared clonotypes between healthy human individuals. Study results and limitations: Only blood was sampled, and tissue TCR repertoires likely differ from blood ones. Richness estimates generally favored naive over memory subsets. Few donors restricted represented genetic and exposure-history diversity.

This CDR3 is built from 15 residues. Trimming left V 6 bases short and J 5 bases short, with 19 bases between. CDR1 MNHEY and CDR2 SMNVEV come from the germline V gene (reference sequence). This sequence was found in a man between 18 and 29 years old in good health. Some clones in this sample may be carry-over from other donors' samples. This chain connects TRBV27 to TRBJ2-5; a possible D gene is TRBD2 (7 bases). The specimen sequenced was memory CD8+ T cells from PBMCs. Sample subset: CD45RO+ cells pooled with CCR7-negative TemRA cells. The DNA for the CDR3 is TGTGCCAGCAGGGGGGCGGGAGTCATATGGGAGACCCAGTACTTC. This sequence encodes CASRGAGVIWETQYF.